Listed here are 27 T cell receptor beta chains from one sample, sequenced in a study of blood T cell repertoires in COVID-19. Sequencing used immunoSEQ multiplex PCR; TCRdb keeps in-frame clones, though not all of them. This sample has approximately 280,000 clones, with 89% found just once. Sequences were obtained from peripheral blood. These receptors were collected from a woman aged 55 to 70 with acute or convalescent COVID-19.

This clone was seen only a few times. The rearrangement links TRBV7-2 to TRBJ1-4, with 9 bases matching TRBD1. V gave up 0 bases and J gave up 6 bases; unmatched junction bases: 8. The CDR3 covers 17 residues. CDR1 and CDR2 from the germline V gene are SGHTA and FQGNSA. The CDR3: CASSLAGQGRGDEKLFF. Here the CDR3 DNA reads TGTGCCAGCAGCTTAGCTGGACAGGGGAGGGGGGATGAAAAACTGTTTTTT.

The chain recombines TRBV2 with TRBJ1-6; 9 positions match TRBD1. The germline CDR1 and CDR2 sequences are SNHLY and FYNNEI. The CDR3 consists of 14 residues. V lost 10 bases and J lost 5; bases outside the gene matches: 6. The CDR3 sequence: CATSGQGNNSPLHF. CDR3 DNA: TGTGCCACCTCTGGACAGGGGAATAATTCACCCCTCCACTTT.

The chain joins TRBV28 to TRBJ1-2; 7 nucleotides match TRBD1. CDR1 MDHEN and CDR2 SYDVKM come from the germline V gene. Trimming removed 2 bases from V and 4 bases from J; junction bases left unmatched: 4. CDR3 length: 14 residues. Here the CDR3 DNA reads TGTGCCAGCAGTTTAGGGACAGAATCCTATGGCTACACCTTC. Amino acid sequence: CASSLGTESYGYTF.

As concerns this clone: Germline is not matched at one junction end, which may reflect a read error. The chain recombines TRBV5-5 with TRBJ1-1; possible D gene TRBD1, 5 bases. Per the germline V gene, CDR1 is SGHKS and CDR2 is YYEKEE (reference sequence). This CDR3 has 15 amino acids. This CDR3 is CARSATGGGSTEAFF. In DNA form, the CDR3 reads TGTGCCCGCAGCGCGACGGGGGGTGGGAGCACTGAAGCTTTCTTT. Full variable domain (outside the CDR3, taken from reference TRBV5-5 and TRBJ1-1): DAGVTQSPTHLIKTRGQQVTLRCSPISGHKSVSWYQQVLGQGPQFIFQYYEKEERGRGNFPDRFSARQFPNYSSELNVNALLLGDSALYLCARSATGGGSTEAFFGQGTRLTVV.

The chain carries TRBV12-3 or TRBV12-4 and TRBJ2-7; D is unclear. Deletions cut 2 bases from V and 2 bases from J, with 7 bases between. The CDR3 totals 13 residues. CDR3 region: CASSLTATYEQYF. For the CDR3, the DNA is TGTGCCAGCAGTTTAACTGCGACCTACGAGCAGTACTTC.

The chain combines TRBV7-9 with TRBJ2-2, with 12 nucleotides matching TRBD1. Germline V gives CDR1 SEHNR, CDR2 FQNEAQ (reference sequence). This CDR3 region has 15 residues. V shed 4 bases, J shed 4 bases, and the junction held 1 base outside the gene matches. CDR3 region: CASSWGQGATGELFF. The CDR3 bases are TGTGCCAGCAGCTGGGGACAGGGGGCCACCGGGGAGCTGTTTTTT.

The V gene is TRBV11-2, the J gene TRBJ2-1; D gene uncertain. CDR3 length equals 15 residues. Trimming took off 1 base at V and 1 base at J, with 8 bases between the two ends. Germline assignment: CDR1 SGHAT and CDR2 FQNNGV. DNA for the CDR3: TGTGCCAGCAGCTTAGCGGGTGCATCCTACAATGAGCAGTTCTTC. Residues: CASSLAGASYNEQFF.

The rearrangement links TRBV20-1 to TRBJ2-1; D possibly corresponds to TRBD2 (7 bases). Germline V CDR1 and CDR2: DFQATT, SNEGSKA (reference sequence). This CDR3 region has 13 residues. V lost 6 bases, J lost 8 bases, and 17 bases lay in between. The CDR3 sequence is CSASRGRADEQFF. For the CDR3, the DNA is TGCAGTGCCAGTAGGGGGAGGGCTGATGAGCAGTTCTTC.

The chain combines TRBV6-6 with TRBJ1-3, with a weak D call TRBD1 (5 bases). V shed 7 bases and J shed 0 bases, with 16 bases lying between them. Germline V lookup: CDR1 MNHNY, CDR2 SVGAGI (reference sequence). The length of the CDR3 is 16 residues. Here the CDR3 DNA reads TGTGCCAGCACCCAGGGCCGATCGAGCTCTGGAAACACCATATATTTT. It codes for CASTQGRSSSGNTIYF.

The chain employs TRBV9 and TRBJ1-6, with 7 bases that match TRBD1. V trimming: 2 bases; J trimming: 10 bases; junction bases outside the gene matches: 9. The CDR3 totals 15 residues. CDR1 is SGDLS, CDR2 YYNGEE, per germline. DNA for the CDR3: TGTGCCAGCAGCGTTACGACAGGGTCGAGGTCACCCCTCCACTTT. This translates into CASSVTTGSRSPLHF.

V is TRBV30 and J is TRBJ2-7; D is perhaps TRBD1 (8 bases). Germline CDR1 GTSNPN, CDR2 SVGIG (reference sequence). V lost 7 bases and J 4 bases, leaving 26 bases between the germline ends. The length of the CDR3 is 16 residues. CDR3 region: CASESGINRGGYEQYF. CDR3 DNA sequence: TGTGCCTCCGAGTCAGGGATTAACAGGGGGGGATACGAGCAGTACTTC.

The J gene is TRBJ2-3, the V gene TRBV9; 12 bases map to TRBD2. The V gene's germline CDR1 is SGDLS and CDR2 YYNGEE. The CDR3 length is 16 residues. V shed 4 bases and J 5 bases; nucleotides not matched to a gene: 8. The CDR3 DNA follows: TGTGCCAGCAGCCTCCGCCCACTAGCGGGGGGAGATACGCAGTATTTT. It is translated as CASSLRPLAGGDTQYF. Full variable domain (rest looked up from reference TRBV9 and TRBJ2-3): DSGVTQTPKHLITATGQRVTLRCSPRSGDLSVYWYQQSLDQGLQFLIQYYNGEERAKGNILERFSAQQFPDLHSELNLSSLELGDSALYFCASSLRPLAGGDTQYFGPGTRLTVL.

The chain couples TRBV5-3 to TRBJ2-7; TRBD1 matches at 7 bases. TRBV5-3 is an ORF; its function is uncertain. The CDR3 spans 14 residues. Trimming took 4 bases from V and 5 from J; bases not matched to a gene: 9. CDR3 amino acids: CARSIWVTGNEQYF. The DNA for the CDR3 is TGTGCCAGAAGCATTTGGGTGACAGGGAACGAGCAGTACTTC.

The chain carries TRBV28 and TRBJ1-2; D is ambiguous. The V end was cut by 4 bases, the J end by 0 bases, with 9 bases between. CDR1 and CDR2 from the germline V gene are MDHEN and SYDVKM. CDR3 size: 14 residues. Here the CDR3 DNA reads TGTGCCAGCAGTTGGCGAGGGACTAACTATGGCTACACCTTC. Translation gives CASSWRGTNYGYTF.

The chain combines TRBV9 with TRBJ1-6; no clear D gene. The CDR3 spans 15 residues. V was cut by 0 bases and J by 7 bases, with 11 bases left in between. The germline V gene has CDR1 SGDLS and CDR2 YYNGEE. CDR3 bases: TGTGCCAGCAGCGTAGACTCCGACATCAATTCACCCCTCCACTTT. Protein product: CASSVDSDINSPLHF.

The chain combines TRBV7-8 with TRBJ2-2; D possibly corresponds to TRBD1 (5 bases). With 1 base removed from V and 7 bases from J, the gap between germline ends came to 10 bases. CDR1 and CDR2 (germline): SGHVS, FQNEAQ. The CDR3 runs 14 residues. DNA for the CDR3: TGTGCCAGCAGCTTAGGAATAGGGGTCGGGGAGCTGTTTTTT. Translating it yields CASSLGIGVGELFF.

V usage is TRBV10-2 and J usage is TRBJ1-5; D is uncertain. The CDR3 is 14 residues long. Trimming removed 0 bases from V and 5 bases from J, with 8 bases in between. Germline-derived CDR1 and CDR2 are WSHSY and SAAADI. The CDR3 sequence is CASSESGFYQPQHF. In DNA, the CDR3 is TGCGCCAGCAGTGAGTCCGGTTTTTATCAGCCCCAGCATTTT.

The chain is built from TRBV28 and TRBJ2-1; TRBD1 matches at 7 bases. Unmatched junction bases numbered 11, after V lost 5 bases and J lost 10 bases. Germline V lookup: CDR1 MDHEN, CDR2 SYDVKM. The CDR3 has 14 residues. The CDR3 DNA reads TGTGCCAGCAGTGCCCCGACAGGGAATAGGGAGCAGTTCTTC. Translating gives CASSAPTGNREQFF.

This chain uses TRBV27 with TRBJ2-3, with TRBD2 identical over 10 bases. This CDR3 region has 14 residues. CDR1 MNHEY and CDR2 SMNVEV come from the germline V gene (reference sequence). With 2 bases clipped from V and 6 bases from J, the junction kept 2 bases outside the gene matches. The CDR3 sequence: CASSLTSGADTQYF. The CDR3, as DNA: TGTGCCAGCAGTTTAACTAGCGGGGCCGATACGCAGTATTTT.

This clone was counted a few times. V gene TRBV2 combines with J gene TRBJ1-5, with D unclear. The V gene's germline CDR1 is SNHLY and CDR2 FYNNEI. The CDR3 runs to 14 residues. V lost 1 base to trimming and J lost 7 bases, with 11 bases between them. CDR3 DNA sequence: TGTGCCAGCAGTGAAGGTGGCCAGGTGCAGCCCCAGCATTTT. It encodes CASSEGGQVQPQHF. Supplemented by reference TRBV2 and TRBJ1-5, the full variable domain reads EPEVTQTPSHQVTQMGQEVILRCVPISNHLYFYWYRQILGQKVEFLVSFYNNEISEKSEIFDDQFSVERPDGSNFTLKIRSTKLEDSAMYFCASSEGGQVQPQHFGDGTRLSIL.

This chain connects TRBV19 to TRBJ2-5, with TRBD2 matching 8 bases. This CDR3 spans 14 amino acids. V gave up 1 base and J gave up 5 bases; unmatched junction bases: 3. The germline gives CDR1 LNHDA, CDR2 SQIVND (reference sequence). The CDR3 coding sequence is TGTGCCAGTAGTATAGCGGGAGGGCTCGAGACCCAGTACTTC. Translation: CASSIAGGLETQYF.

V and J are TRBV5-6 and TRBJ2-2, with 8 bases aligning to TRBD1. Germline values: CDR1 SGHDT, CDR2 YYEEEE. This CDR3 contains 15 residues. Trimming took 0 bases from V and 6 from J; bases not matched to a gene: 4. The CDR3 DNA follows: TGTGCCAGCAGCTTGGCAGGGGGCCTCGCCGGGGAGCTGTTTTTT. Its protein is CASSLAGGLAGELFF.

The chain links TRBV2 to TRBJ2-3, with D unclear. Germline V gives CDR1 SNHLY, CDR2 FYNNEI. Trimming pared 6 bases from V and 5 bases from J, leaving 6 bases between. The CDR3 length is 11 residues. The CDR3 loop is CASSLEDTQYF. The CDR3 DNA sequence: TGTGCCAGCAGCCTAGAAGATACGCAGTATTTT.

The gene calls are TRBV9 and TRBJ2-1; 9 bases align to TRBD1. After removal of 4 bases from V and 7 bases from J, the junction contained 6 bases not matched to a gene. This CDR3 is 14 amino acids long. Germline CDR1 SGDLS, CDR2 YYNGEE. This CDR3 is CASSIPGQGNEQFF. The CDR3 coding sequence is TGTGCCAGCAGCATACCGGGACAGGGAAATGAGCAGTTCTTC. Combining the CDR3 with reference TRBV9 and TRBJ2-1 gives the whole variable domain DSGVTQTPKHLITATGQRVTLRCSPRSGDLSVYWYQQSLDQGLQFLIQYYNGEERAKGNILERFSAQQFPDLHSELNLSSLELGDSALYFCASSIPGQGNEQFFGPGTRLTVL.

The chain combines TRBV20-1 with TRBJ2-1, with 11 bases lining up with TRBD2. The V and J ends lost 3 bases and 6 bases, in that order; junction bases with no gene match: 4. Germline CDR1 reads DFQATT; CDR2 reads SNEGSKA (reference sequence). The CDR3 covers 14 residues. CDR3 coding DNA: TGCAGTGCTAGTGTTAGCGGGAGGGTCAATGAGCAGTTCTTC. It codes for CSASVSGRVNEQFF.

The chain employs TRBV30 and TRBJ1-3; 12 nucleotides align to TRBD1. Losses at the gene ends were 3 bases for V and 5 bases for J; bases not matched to a gene: 2. CDR1 and CDR2 from the germline V gene are GTSNPN and SVGIG (reference sequence). The CDR3 is 14 amino acids. The CDR3 sequence: CAWSRDRGRNTIYF. The CDR3 DNA sequence: TGTGCCTGGAGCCGGGACAGGGGGCGAAACACCATATATTTT.

This CDR3 is CSARTGAGAEAFF. For the CDR3, the DNA is TGCAGCGCCCGGACAGGGGCGGGAGCTGAAGCTTTCTTT. The chain employs TRBV29-1 and TRBJ1-1, with 9 bases aligning to TRBD1. The CDR3 runs to 13 residues. Germline trimming cut 7 bases from V and 6 bases from J; bases unmatched to any gene: 9. CDR1 SQVTM and CDR2 ANQGSEA come from the germline V gene.